This T cell receptor (beta chain) was found in a study of post-analysis software for immune sequencing data. Study-wide points: For normalized Chao1 diversity, multiple sclerosis patients scored significantly lower than controls did. Patients showed TRBV5-6, TRBV5-1 and TRBV20-1 among four to six TRBV segments more frequent than in controls.

Every TCR beta cDNA library bore unique molecular identifiers. Via MiXCR, TCRdb re-called the PCR reads, giving one row per CDR3 protein. The table shows around 400,000 distinct CDR3 sequences, with 30% to 45% occurring only once. Germline CDR1 is SQVTM and CDR2 is ANQGSEA. The CDR3 totals 14 residues. V dropped 6 bases and J dropped 5; count of bases not matched to a gene: 12. Of note for this clonotype: Its antigen is still unknown.

Sequencing was done on a sample of blood. This TCR came from a girl aged 10-17 years with multiple sclerosis. The chain couples TRBV29-1 to TRBJ2-7; 8 positions match TRBD1. CDR3 DNA sequence: TGCAGCGTCAACGGACAGGGCTCTTACCACGAGCAGTACTTC. Protein: CSVNGQGSYHEQYF.